This T cell receptor beta chain was profiled in a study of blood T cells in healthy people across ages (dated by TCRdb to 2014 to 2015). In the study overall: Template switching captured roughly one uniquely barcoded TCR beta cDNA molecule per two T cells in model experiments. Using deep sequencing normalized with unique cDNA molecular identifiers, the study measured how TCR beta repertoire diversity changes with age. The donors were split into four age groups: young (average 16 years), middle-aged (about 40), aged (over 55) and long-lived (over 75). Donors of different ages were randomly distributed across sequencing lanes to avoid experimental bias. For two donors (one aged 18 to 29 and one aged 80 or older), the study analyzed two additional independent replicas of 1 million unique cDNA reads from the same blood draw. What the research found in general, with its limitations: Observed TCR beta diversity per million T cells fell roughly linearly with age, and a significant reduction was already apparent by age roughly 40. There was a strong correlation between observed TCR beta diversity and the percentage of naive T cells measured by flow cytometry. The long-lived group showed more naive CD4+ T cells, fewer expanded clones and increased TCR diversity than the aged group, suggesting age selection. The CMV infection status of donors was not known, potentially confounding age-related changes in expanded clonotypes. Since profiling was done on bulk unsorted PBMCs, naive and antigen-experienced compartments could not be conclusively compared. Estimates of total diversity based on one million sequenced T cells were considered lower bounds and underestimates.

Spanning cysteine to phenylalanine, the CDR3 consists of 17 amino acids. The only DNA kept is the CDR3, 51 bases in frame from the first base. V drops 5 bases and J drops 1 base, leaving 21 bases in between. Looking up the germline V gene yields CDR1 MNHEY and CDR2 SVGEGT. Library creation used 5' RACE. Sequencing instrument: Illumina HiSeq 2500. A second PCR of about 7 to 12 cycles was run with a J-beta primer mix and a sample-barcoded 5' primer. A unique molecular identifier was introduced onto each TCR beta cDNA molecule by a template-switch 5' adaptor carrying 12 random nucleotides. Each sample yielded at least 2.5 million CDR3-containing paired-end reads. First-strand cDNA was synthesized from all RNA with the Mint cDNA synthesis kit, primed by a TRBC-specific oligonucleotide. After uracil-DNA glycosylase treatment, a first 18-cycle PCR used universal primers M1SS and BC2_uni_R on all cDNA. As for the authors' bioinformatics: Each sample was normalized by randomly selecting 1 million high-quality reads, each carrying a distinct molecular identifier. Reads with shared molecular identifiers were discarded instead of being binned into consensus sequences. MiTCR, run with a Q25 quality threshold and the strictest error-elimination algorithm, handled CDR3 identification, clonotype clustering and error correction. Lower-bound total TCR beta diversity was estimated with a nonparametric unseen species model using Euler transformation. TCRdb itself trimmed the public reads at Q25 with fastp, ran MiXCR and retained productive beta chains. When rows share a CDR3 protein, they turn into one entry using the most common DNA and genes. TCRdb's processing, not the study's, gives the V and J calls here. This sample lists 650,000 to 800,000 distinct CDR3 sequences; under 45% were detected once. The ten largest make up under 20% of the sample.

Notes on this clonotype: What this receptor recognizes is not known. Base quality data are lacking; no much larger clone is found one base away.

Systemically healthy Caucasian individuals from Russia, approximately 39 in total and aged about 6 to 100 years, were included as donors. Each donor gave approximately 10 milliliters of peripheral blood, collected into EDTA-treated Vacutainer tubes. Ficoll-Paque density-gradient centrifugation was used to isolate PBMCs, with at least 7 million per sample. Total RNA, at least 6 micrograms per sample, was extracted from PBMCs with Trizol reagent. For every donor, flow cytometry on a PBMC aliquot measured the percentage of naive CD45RAhigh/CD27high T cells. The TCR originated in a man in his 60s in good health. Material: blood. This chain is built from TRBV6-2 or TRBV6-3 and TRBJ2-7; matching of 6 bases hints at TRBD1 as the D gene. The CDR3 protein: CASSKPVSGQTSYEQYF. DNA sequence: TGTGCCAGCAGTAAGCCCGTGTCAGGACAGACTTCCTACGAGCAGTACTTC.